This T cell receptor beta chain was documented in a study of T cells after somatic rescue of genetic block. V gave up 5 bases and J gave up 4 bases; unmatched junction bases: 20. Germline CDR1 PRHDT, CDR2 FYEKMQ (reference sequence). The CDR3 runs to 18 residues. The assay was immunoSEQ multiplex PCR, and TCRdb's table has in-frame clones only and misses some. The data contain approximately 78,000 clones, under 95% of them singletons. The chain employs TRBV13 and TRBJ2-7; TRBD1 aligns across 7 bases. The clonotype originates from a man aged 30-40 years. Sequencing was carried out using peripheral blood mononuclear cells (PBMCs). The CDR3, as DNA: TGTGCCAGCAGCCCCCTAAACCGGGACAGAATTTTACAATACGAGCAGTACTTC. As protein: CASSPLNRDRILQYEQYF.